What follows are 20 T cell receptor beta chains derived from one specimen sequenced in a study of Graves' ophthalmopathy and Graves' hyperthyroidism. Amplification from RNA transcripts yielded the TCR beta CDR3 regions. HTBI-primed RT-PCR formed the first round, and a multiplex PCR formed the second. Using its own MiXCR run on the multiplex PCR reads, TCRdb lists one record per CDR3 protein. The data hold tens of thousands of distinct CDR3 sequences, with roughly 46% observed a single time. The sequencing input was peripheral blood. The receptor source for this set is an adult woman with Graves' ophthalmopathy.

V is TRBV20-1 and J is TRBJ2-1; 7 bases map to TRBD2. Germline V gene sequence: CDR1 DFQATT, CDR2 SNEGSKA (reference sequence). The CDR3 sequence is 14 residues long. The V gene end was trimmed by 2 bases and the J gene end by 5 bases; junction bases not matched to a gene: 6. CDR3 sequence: CSARSLAVHNEQFF. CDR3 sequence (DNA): TGCAGTGCTAGATCGCTAGCGGTCCACAATGAGCAGTTCTTC.

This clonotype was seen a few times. CDR3 region: CASSPDSVNQPQHF. The CDR3, as DNA: TGTGCCAGCTCCCCGGACAGCGTCAATCAGCCCCAGCATTTT. The chain carries TRBV18 and TRBJ1-5; D is perhaps TRBD1 (6 bases). The germline V gene has CDR1 KGHSH and CDR2 LQKENI. This CDR3 comprises 14 residues. Trimming stripped 6 bases from V and 3 bases from J, with 12 bases between.

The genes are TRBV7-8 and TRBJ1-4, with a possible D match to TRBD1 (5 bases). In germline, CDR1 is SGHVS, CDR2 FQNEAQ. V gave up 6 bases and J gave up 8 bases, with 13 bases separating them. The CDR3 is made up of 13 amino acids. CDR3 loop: CASRKRGFEKLFF. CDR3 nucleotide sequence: TGTGCCAGCAGAAAAAGGGGTTTCGAAAAACTGTTTTTT.

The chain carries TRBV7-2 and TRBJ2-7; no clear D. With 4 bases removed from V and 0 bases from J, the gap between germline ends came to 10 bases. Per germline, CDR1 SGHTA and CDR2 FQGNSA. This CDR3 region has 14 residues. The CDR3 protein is CASSSDLSSYEQYF. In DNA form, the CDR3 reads TGTGCCAGCAGCTCCGACTTGAGCTCCTACGAGCAGTACTTC.

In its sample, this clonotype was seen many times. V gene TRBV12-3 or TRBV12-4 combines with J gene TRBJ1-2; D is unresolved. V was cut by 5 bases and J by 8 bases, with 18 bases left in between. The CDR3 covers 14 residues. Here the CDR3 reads CASSPSGEGHGYTF. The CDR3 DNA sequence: TGTGCCAGCAGTCCAAGTGGGGAAGGCCACGGCTACACCTTC.

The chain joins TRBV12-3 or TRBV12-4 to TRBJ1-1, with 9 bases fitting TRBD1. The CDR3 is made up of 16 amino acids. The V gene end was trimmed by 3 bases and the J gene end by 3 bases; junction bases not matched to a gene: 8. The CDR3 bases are TGTGCCAGCAGTTTTGGGACAGGGCTGGGGGACACTGAAGCTTTCTTT. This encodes CASSFGTGLGDTEAFF.

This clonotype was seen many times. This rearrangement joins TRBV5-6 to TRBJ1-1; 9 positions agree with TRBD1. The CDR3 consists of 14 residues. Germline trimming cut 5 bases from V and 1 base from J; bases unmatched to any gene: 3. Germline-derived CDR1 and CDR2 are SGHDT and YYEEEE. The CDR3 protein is CASSLTGGNTEAFF. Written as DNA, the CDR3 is TGTGCCAGCAGTTTGACAGGGGGGAACACTGAAGCTTTCTTT.

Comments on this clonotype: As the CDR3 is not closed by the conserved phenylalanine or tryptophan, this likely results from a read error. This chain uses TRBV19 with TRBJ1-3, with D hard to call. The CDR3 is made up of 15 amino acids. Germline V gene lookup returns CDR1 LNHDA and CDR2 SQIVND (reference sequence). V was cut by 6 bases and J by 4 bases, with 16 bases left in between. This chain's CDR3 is CASSISLAEGNTIYL. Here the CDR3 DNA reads TGTGCCAGTAGCATATCCCTGGCCGAGGGAAACACCATATATTTG.

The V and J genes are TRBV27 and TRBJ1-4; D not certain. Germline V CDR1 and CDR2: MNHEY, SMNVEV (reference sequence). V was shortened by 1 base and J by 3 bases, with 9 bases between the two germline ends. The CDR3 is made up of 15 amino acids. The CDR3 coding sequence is TGTGCCAGCAGTTTATTAGGGAACGCTAATGAAAAACTGTTTTTT. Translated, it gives CASSLLGNANEKLFF.

Here the CDR3 reads CATSRDVGVYQETQYF. For the CDR3, the DNA is TGTGCCACCAGCAGAGATGTTGGGGTTTACCAAGAGACCCAGTACTTC. The rearrangement joins TRBV15 to TRBJ2-5; D remains unclear. V shed 0 bases and J shed 0 bases, with 11 bases lying between them. The CDR3 is made up of 16 amino acids. Germline values: CDR1 LNHNV, CDR2 YYDKDF (reference sequence).

The CDR3: CASSLNLGENIQYF. DNA of the CDR3: TGCGCCAGCAGCTTGAACCTAGGGGAAAACATTCAGTACTTC. The chain carries TRBV5-1 and TRBJ2-4; D is possibly TRBD1 (5 bases). V lost 1 base and J 5 bases, leaving 10 bases between the germline ends. The germline V gene has CDR1 SGHRS and CDR2 YFSETQ. The CDR3 has 14 residues.

In nucleotides, the CDR3 is TGTGCCACCAGTGATTCGGGACAGGGGTTCCACGAGCAGTACTTC. Residues: CATSDSGQGFHEQYF. The rearrangement links TRBV24-1 to TRBJ2-7; 10 bases are a match to TRBD1. CDR3 length equals 15 residues. Trimming removed 2 bases from V and 5 bases from J; junction bases left unmatched: 5. Germline CDR1 and CDR2: KGHDR and SFDVKD.

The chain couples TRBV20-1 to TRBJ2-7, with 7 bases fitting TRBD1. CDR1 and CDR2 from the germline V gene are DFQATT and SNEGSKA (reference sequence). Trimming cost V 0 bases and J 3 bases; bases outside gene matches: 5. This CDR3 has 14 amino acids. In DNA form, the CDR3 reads TGCAGTGCTAGAGATGGCCAGGGGGTCTACGAGCAGTACTTC. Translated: CSARDGQGVYEQYF.

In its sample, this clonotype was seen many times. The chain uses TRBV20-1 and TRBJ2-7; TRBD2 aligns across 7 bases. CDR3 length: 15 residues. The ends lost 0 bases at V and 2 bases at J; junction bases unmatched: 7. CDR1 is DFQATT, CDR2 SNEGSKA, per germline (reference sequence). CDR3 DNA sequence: TGCAGTGCTAGAGATGCTGGGGGGGGAACCTACGAGCAGTACTTC. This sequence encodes CSARDAGGGTYEQYF.

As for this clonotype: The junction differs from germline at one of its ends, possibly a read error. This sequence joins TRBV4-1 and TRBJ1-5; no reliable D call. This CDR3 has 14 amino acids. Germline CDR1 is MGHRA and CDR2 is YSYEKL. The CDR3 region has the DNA TGCGCCAGCAGCCATATACGGAGCAGTCAGCCCCAGCATTTT. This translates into CASSHIRSSQPQHF.

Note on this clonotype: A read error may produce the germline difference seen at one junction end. CDR3 loop: CATSDTGFNYGHTF. In nucleotides, the CDR3 is TGTGCCACCAGTGATACAGGGTTTAACTATGGCCACACCTTC. The chain has TRBV24-1 and TRBJ1-2; possibly TRBD1 for D (6 bases). The CDR3 length is 14 residues. Germline CDR1 and CDR2: KGHDR and SFDVKD.

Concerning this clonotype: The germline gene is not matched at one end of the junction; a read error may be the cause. In nucleotides, the CDR3 is TGTGCCAGCGGCGACAGGACCTACGAGACTGAAGCTGTCTTT. This translates into CASGDRTYETEAVF. This chain joins TRBV7-2 and TRBJ1-1; D may be TRBD1 (6 bases). The CDR3 runs 14 residues. Germline CDR1 is SGHTA and CDR2 is FQGNSA.

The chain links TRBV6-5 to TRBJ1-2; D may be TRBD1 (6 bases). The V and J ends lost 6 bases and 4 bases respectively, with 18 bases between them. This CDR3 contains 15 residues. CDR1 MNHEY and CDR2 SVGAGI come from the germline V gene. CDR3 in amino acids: CASSPVGGRGYGYTF. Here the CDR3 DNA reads TGTGCCAGCAGCCCCGTCGGGGGGCGCGGCTATGGCTACACCTTC.

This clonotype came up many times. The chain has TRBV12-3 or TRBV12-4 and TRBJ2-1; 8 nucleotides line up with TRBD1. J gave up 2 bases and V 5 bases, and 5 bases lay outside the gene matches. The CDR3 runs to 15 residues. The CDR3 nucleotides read TGTGCCAGCAGTCCGGGACAGGTTACCTACAATGAGCAGTTCTTC. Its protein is CASSPGQVTYNEQFF.

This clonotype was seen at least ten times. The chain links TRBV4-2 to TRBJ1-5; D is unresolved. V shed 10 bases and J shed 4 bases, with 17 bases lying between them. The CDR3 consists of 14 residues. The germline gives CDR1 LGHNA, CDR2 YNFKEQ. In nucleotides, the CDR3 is TGTGCCACCTTAAGCTGGGGAGGGAATCAGCCCCAGCATTTT. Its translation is CATLSWGGNQPQHF.